The source of this TCR beta chain is a study of T cells in Graves' hyperthyroidism and ophthalmopathy. Study findings and constraints: Clonotypes that were expanded in thyroid above 0.001 mostly appeared in blood too.

With respect to this clonotype: As yet, its antigen is unknown.

CDR3 length: 16 residues. The germline gives CDR1 SGHRS, CDR2 YFSETQ. The V gene lost 0 bases and the J gene lost 2 bases, with 12 bases spanning the gap. RNA transcripts were the template for amplifying TCR beta CDR3 regions. A set of HTBI primers served as the primers for a first-round RT-PCR of the TCR CDR3. TCRdb independently ran MiXCR on the multiplex PCR reads; one entry per CDR3 protein. The table includes approximately 420,000 distinct CDR3 sequences, 14% to 15% detected once. Sequenced sample: blood. This chain connects TRBV5-1 to TRBJ1-5, with TRBD1 as a possible D gene (6 bases). The source of this sequence is a woman aged 25 to 39 with Graves' hyperthyroidism. The CDR3 here is CASSLDGGPGNQPQHF. The CDR3, as DNA: TGCGCCAGCAGCTTGGACGGGGGGCCAGGCAATCAGCCCCAGCATTTT.